These 7 T cell receptor beta chains originate from one sample sequenced in a study of shared clonotypes between healthy human individuals. Repertoires were generated with immunoSEQ multiplex PCR, while TCRdb's copy carries only in-frame clones and drops some. The table includes roughly 2.6 million clones, around nine tenths detected once. Sequencing input: naive CD4+ T cells sorted from blood. Specified subset: CD45RA+ positively selected. The receptor set was obtained from a man younger than 35 in good health.

This chain's CDR3 is CASSLRQGSSSPLHF. The CDR3 DNA is TGCGCCAGCAGCCTGAGACAGGGGTCAAGTTCACCCCTCCACTTT. This sequence joins TRBV5-1 and TRBJ1-6, with TRBD1 identical over 8 bases. V dropped 4 bases and J dropped 9; count of bases not matched to a gene: 9. The germline CDR1 and CDR2 sequences are SGHRS and YFSETQ. This CDR3 region has 15 residues.

The chain is built from TRBV11-3 and TRBJ2-5, with TRBD1 as a possible D gene (5 bases). Germline-derived CDR1 and CDR2 are SGHNT and YENEEA. V was cut by 1 base and J by 3 bases, with 18 bases left in between. The CDR3 sequence is 17 residues long. CDR3 sequence: CASSLGTSVGQEETQYF. The CDR3 DNA is TGTGCCAGCAGCTTAGGGACCTCTGTAGGACAAGAAGAGACCCAGTACTTC. The complete variable domain, with remaining parts taken from reference TRBV11-3 and TRBJ2-5, reads EAGVVQSPRYKIIEKKQPVAFWCNPISGHNTLYWYLQNLGQGPELLIRYENEEAVDDSQLPKDRFSAERLKGVDSTLKIQPAELGDSAVYLCASSLGTSVGQEETQYFGPGTRLLVL.

This clone appeared once. The chain is built from TRBV10-3 and TRBJ2-5; 10 bases map to TRBD2. The CDR3 extends over 15 amino acids. V shed 2 bases and J 4 bases; nucleotides not matched to a gene: 4. The germline CDR1 and CDR2 sequences are ENHRY and SYGVKD. The CDR3 spells CAISEVSGRRETQYF. The CDR3 DNA follows: TGTGCCATCAGTGAGGTTAGCGGGAGGCGAGAGACCCAGTACTTC.

The rearrangement uses TRBV7-6 and TRBJ1-5; 9 bases map to TRBD1. Germline V gene lookup returns CDR1 SGHVS and CDR2 FNYEAQ. Trimming removed 5 bases from V and 1 base from J; junction bases left unmatched: 9. The CDR3 totals 17 residues. The CDR3 DNA reads TGTGCCAGCAGCACGTTACCGGGACAGGGAAGCAATCAGCCCCAGCATTTT. Amino acids: CASSTLPGQGSNQPQHF.

The chain couples TRBV6-6 to TRBJ1-1; D gene ambiguous. The CDR3 totals 12 residues. V was cut by 7 bases and J by 4 bases, with 10 bases left in between. Germline V gene data show CDR1 as MNHNY and CDR2 as SVGAGI (reference sequence). DNA for the CDR3: TGTGCCAGCACCCGATTTGTCACTGAAGCTTTCTTT. Its protein product is CASTRFVTEAFF.

Comment on this clone: The same CDR3 is also encoded by other DNA sequences in this sample. The V gene is TRBV19, the J gene TRBJ2-7; D might be TRBD1 (5 bases). V dropped 1 base and J dropped 2 bases, with 12 bases sitting between them. CDR3 length: 15 amino acids. Germline V gives CDR1 LNHDA, CDR2 SQIVND (reference sequence). In DNA form, the CDR3 reads TGTGCCAGTAGTATAGCAGGGCAGGGAACCTACGAGCAGTACTTC. This gives the protein CASSIAGQGTYEQYF.

J is TRBJ1-3 and V is TRBV30, with 7 nucleotides matching TRBD1. Germline-derived CDR1 and CDR2 are GTSNPN and SVGIG (reference sequence). V dropped 4 bases and J dropped 6; count of bases not matched to a gene: 12. CDR3 length: 15 amino acids. The CDR3 here is CAWTVGAGGENTIYF. CDR3 sequence (DNA): TGTGCCTGGACCGTTGGGGCAGGGGGGGAAAACACCATATATTTT.